This T cell receptor beta chain was obtained from a study of cytotoxic CD8 clonotypes in ibrutinib-treated CLL. For the study at large: Overall, around 25 responses were partial and 2 complete; following median around 68 months, approximately 15 patients stayed remitted and 12 progressed.

V was cut by 2 bases and J by 11 bases, with 22 bases left in between. The germline gives CDR1 SGHDT, CDR2 YYEEEE. The length of the CDR3 is 15 residues. Comment on this clone: As yet, its antigen is unknown.

Study observations and caveats: Clonality increased at ibrutinib response and stayed stable in sustained remission. At progression, however, it fell back toward baseline. Patients had baseline clonality above age-matched healthy donors, and this clonality moved with circulating CD8+ T-cell counts.

Here immunoSEQ multiplex PCR was the method, and the copy in TCRdb shows in-frame clones only, minus some. The sample shows about 84,000 clones, around 84% of them seen only once. This rearrangement joins TRBV5-6 to TRBJ1-1; maybe TRBD1 (6 bases). This clonotype originated in a human donor with chronic lymphocytic leukemia. This sample comprised PBMCs, obtained before ibrutinib treatment. The CDR3 DNA reads TGTGCCAGCAGCTTAGGGACGATAGGGGGGAATCTGGCTTTCTTT. The encoded protein is CASSLGTIGGNLAFF.